One sample yielded the 23 T cell receptor beta chains listed below, sequenced in a study of T cell clonotyping in hematopoietic cell transplantation. Libraries were prepared by immunoSEQ multiplex PCR; TCRdb keeps only in-frame clonotypes and omits some of them. The top ten hold 20% to 25% of the sample, which has around 25,000 clones, 70% to 85% seen once. Time point specified: recipient sample about 28 days before transplant, after cytoreduction. The sequencing here drew on peripheral blood mononuclear cells, taken before stem cell transplant. Receptors originate from a woman aged 60-70 years with acute myeloid leukemia. Some clones in this sample may be carry-over from other donors' samples.

The chain recombines TRBV28 with TRBJ2-5; 10 bases map to TRBD1. V shed 4 bases, J shed 5 bases, and the junction held 7 bases outside the gene matches. From germline, CDR1 is MDHEN and CDR2 SYDVKM. This CDR3 comprises 15 residues. The CDR3 bases are TGTGCCAGCAGTTCCAGAGGGACAGGGGAGGAGACCCAGTACTTC. This sequence encodes CASSSRGTGEETQYF.

V and J are TRBV2 and TRBJ2-7; D is unclear. From germline, CDR1 is SNHLY and CDR2 FYNNEI. The V end was cut by 3 bases, the J end by 0 bases, with 9 bases between. The CDR3 spans 14 residues. CDR3 sequence: CASSDTAYSYEQYF. The CDR3 region has the DNA TGTGCCAGCAGTGATACGGCATACTCCTACGAGCAGTACTTC.

The V gene is TRBV7-2, the J gene TRBJ2-7; TRBD1 is a possible D gene (6 bases). The CDR3 runs 17 residues. Looked up from germline, CDR1 is SGHTA and CDR2 is FQGNSA. The V end lost 3 bases, the J end lost 2 bases, and 20 bases lay between the germline ends. The CDR3 region is CASSFYGPQQGPYEQYF. The CDR3 DNA follows: TGTGCCAGCAGCTTTTACGGCCCCCAACAGGGTCCCTACGAGCAGTACTTC.

The chain employs TRBV7-2 and TRBJ2-2; D may match TRBD1 or TRBD2 (6 bases each). The CDR3 covers 17 residues. Germline loops: CDR1 SGHTA, CDR2 FQGNSA. V shed 1 base and J shed 4 bases, with 16 bases lying between them. The DNA for the CDR3 is TGTGCCAGCAGCTTAGGGTCATCTGGGGGGCGCACCGGGGAGCTGTTTTTT. It translates to CASSLGSSGGRTGELFF.

The rearrangement joins TRBV7-2 to TRBJ1-6; D ambiguous. Trimming took 1 base from V and 5 from J, leaving 9 bases between them. Germline V gene data show CDR1 as SGHTA and CDR2 as FQGNSA. This CDR3 is built from 15 residues. CDR3 nucleotide sequence: TGTGCCAGCAGCTTAGGGGTCGGGGATAATTCACCCCTCCACTTT. Translating gives CASSLGVGDNSPLHF.

The J gene is TRBJ2-2, the V gene TRBV4-3, with 9 bases matching TRBD2. This CDR3 region has 17 residues. The germline V gene encodes CDR1 LGHNA and CDR2 YSLEER. The V and J ends lost 4 bases and 5 bases, in that order; junction bases with no gene match: 11. This chain's CDR3 is CASSREVLAGRTGELFF. For the CDR3, the DNA is TGCGCCAGCAGCCGAGAAGTCCTAGCGGGAAGGACCGGGGAGCTGTTTTTT.

The V call is TRBV4-3, the J call TRBJ2-2; possibly TRBD1 for D (5 bases). The CDR3 contains 15 residues. Germline V CDR1 and CDR2: LGHNA, YSLEER. Trimming took off 2 bases at V and 8 bases at J, with 15 bases between the two ends. The CDR3 region has the DNA TGCGCCAGCAGCCAATCCGGACATGCCGGGGGGGAGCTGTTTTTT. Protein sequence: CASSQSGHAGGELFF.

The V gene is TRBV29-1, the J gene TRBJ1-1; D not resolved. The CDR3 extends over 13 amino acids. Germline CDR1 reads SQVTM; CDR2 reads ANQGSEA. The V end lost 3 bases, the J end lost 4 bases, and 12 bases lay between the germline ends. CDR3 amino acids: CSVDTGVGTEAFF. CDR3 coding DNA: TGCAGCGTTGATACCGGGGTGGGCACTGAAGCTTTCTTT.

The V gene is TRBV6-1, the J gene TRBJ1-5, with D perhaps matching TRBD1 (5 bases). This CDR3 is 13 amino acids long. Germline V gives CDR1 MNHNS, CDR2 SASEGT. Trimming shortened V by 7 bases and J by 6 bases, and 13 bases separated the two germline ends. CDR3 nucleotides: TGTGCCAGCAAGGTCAGTACAGGTCAGCCCCAGCATTTT. It yields the protein CASKVSTGQPQHF.

The chain combines TRBV6-6 with TRBJ1-6; D possibly corresponds to TRBD1 (5 bases). CDR1 and CDR2 (germline): MNHNY, SVGAGI (reference sequence). Trimming left V 2 bases short and J 10 bases short, with 15 bases between. This CDR3 region has 15 residues. The CDR3 nucleotides read TGTGCCAGCAGTTACGGGGCGGGAGGAGGGTCACCCCTCCACTTT. As protein: CASSYGAGGGSPLHF.

This clone was seen more than once but under ten times. This chain connects TRBV19 to TRBJ2-5; D assignment may be TRBD1 or TRBD2 (5 bases each). V lost 5 bases and J 5 bases, leaving 15 bases between the germline ends. Per the germline V gene, CDR1 is LNHDA and CDR2 is SQIVND (reference sequence). The CDR3 has 14 residues. This chain's CDR3 is CASSPGTEVETQYF. The CDR3 DNA sequence: TGTGCCAGTAGTCCCGGGACCGAAGTGGAGACCCAGTACTTC. The full variable domain, with the rest looked up from reference TRBV19 and TRBJ2-5, is DGGITQSPKYLFRKEGQNVTLSCEQNLNHDAMYWYRQDPGQGLRLIYYSQIVNDFQKGDIAEGYSVSREKKESFPLTVTSAQKNPTAFYLCASSPGTEVETQYFGPGTRLLVL.

This clone turned up a few times. The CDR3 DNA is TGTGCCAGCAGGCCCTATAATTCACCCCTCCACTTT. This gives the protein CASRPYNSPLHF. The chain is built from TRBV11-2 and TRBJ1-6, with D unclear. Trimming pared 6 bases from V and 2 bases from J, leaving 2 bases between. The CDR3 consists of 12 residues. Germline-derived CDR1 and CDR2 are SGHAT and FQNNGV.

The chain uses TRBV28 and TRBJ2-3; D uncertain. This CDR3 spans 12 amino acids. Between the trimmed V and J ends, which lost 5 bases and 2 bases, there was a span of 5 bases. CDR1 is MDHEN and CDR2 is SYDVKM in the germline V gene. CDR3 residues: CASSPHTDTQYF. The CDR3 DNA reads as TGTGCCAGCAGTCCTCACACAGATACGCAGTATTTT.

The chain carries TRBV13 and TRBJ1-5, with TRBD1 matching over 10 bases. V was pared by 1 base and J by 6 bases, with 3 bases of the junction left unmatched. Germline assignment: CDR1 PRHDT and CDR2 FYEKMQ (reference sequence). This CDR3 is 15 amino acids long. The CDR3 is CASSLAGTGVQPQHF. For the CDR3, the DNA is TGTGCCAGCAGCTTAGCCGGGACAGGGGTTCAGCCCCAGCATTTT.

The chain combines TRBV19 with TRBJ1-3; D uncertain. Germline V gives CDR1 LNHDA, CDR2 SQIVND (reference sequence). This CDR3 is 15 amino acids long. Trimming left V 3 bases short and J 0 bases short, with 9 bases between. In nucleotides, the CDR3 is TGTGCCAGTAGTATCCGTCAGAGCTCTGGAAACACCATATATTTT. Translating it yields CASSIRQSSGNTIYF.

This clone came up a few times. The chain carries TRBV4-3 and TRBJ1-2; no firm D call. This CDR3 region has 14 residues. V was clipped by 4 bases and J by 8 bases, with 17 bases between them. The germline gives CDR1 LGHNA, CDR2 YSLEER. The CDR3, as DNA: TGCGCCAGCAGCCTGAACCTGGACCAAGGGGGCTACACCTTC. It specifies CASSLNLDQGGYTF.

The chain carries TRBV9 and TRBJ2-2; D might be TRBD1 (6 bases). The V gene's germline CDR1 is SGDLS and CDR2 YYNGEE. The CDR3 contains 13 residues. The V end was cut by 3 bases, the J end by 7 bases, with 10 bases between. This CDR3 is CASSGQGYGELFF. The CDR3 coding sequence is TGTGCCAGCAGCGGGCAGGGGTACGGGGAGCTGTTTTTT.

The chain employs TRBV6-5 and TRBJ2-5, with 8 bases aligning to TRBD2. The CDR3 is 14 residues long. With V trimmed by 2 bases and J by 2 bases, 1 base remained unmatched. Germline assignment: CDR1 MNHEY and CDR2 SVGAGI. As DNA, the CDR3 is TGTGCCAGCAGTTACGCGGGGGGACAAGAGACCCAGTACTTC. The encoded protein is CASSYAGGQETQYF.

J is TRBJ2-3 and V is TRBV27; 13 nucleotides align to TRBD2. After removal of 4 bases from V and 1 base from J, the junction contained 2 bases not matched to a gene. This CDR3 has 16 amino acids. Germline-derived CDR1 and CDR2 are MNHEY and SMNVEV (reference sequence). Here the CDR3 reads CASSSGTSGGTDTQYF. In DNA, the CDR3 is TGTGCCAGCAGTTCCGGGACTAGCGGGGGCACAGATACGCAGTATTTT.

The V gene is TRBV4-3, the J gene TRBJ2-1; D uncertain. The CDR3 totals 13 residues. Trimming cost V 3 bases and J 10 bases, with 13 bases left between them. The germline V gene has CDR1 LGHNA and CDR2 YSLEER. CDR3 in DNA: TGCGCCAGCAGCCAGGCGGACCGGAGCGAGCAGTTCTTC. Protein product: CASSQADRSEQFF.

This chain uses TRBV19 with TRBJ1-5, with D perhaps TRBD1 (5 bases). Trimming removed 4 bases from V and 6 bases from J, with 16 bases in between. The germline CDR1 and CDR2 sequences are LNHDA and SQIVND (reference sequence). The CDR3 has 15 residues. CDR3 amino acids: CASSSGRAERQPQHF. CDR3 nucleotides: TGTGCCAGTAGTAGCGGCAGGGCCGAGCGTCAGCCCCAGCATTTT. The complete variable domain, with remaining parts taken from reference TRBV19 and TRBJ1-5, reads DGGITQSPKYLFRKEGQNVTLSCEQNLNHDAMYWYRQDPGQGLRLIYYSQIVNDFQKGDIAEGYSVSREKKESFPLTVTSAQKNPTAFYLCASSSGRAERQPQHFGDGTRLSIL.

This clone occurred once. The gene calls are TRBV9 and TRBJ1-2; D is ambiguous. This CDR3 is built from 13 residues. Germline V gene sequence: CDR1 SGDLS, CDR2 YYNGEE. The V end was cut by 3 bases, the J end by 7 bases, with 13 bases between. CDR3: CASSGDTGFGYTF. The CDR3 DNA sequence: TGTGCCAGCAGCGGCGACACGGGGTTTGGCTACACCTTC.

V usage is TRBV7-2 and J usage is TRBJ2-7; 7 nucleotides align to TRBD1. The germline gives CDR1 SGHTA, CDR2 FQGNSA. Germline trimming cut 5 bases from V and 2 bases from J; bases unmatched to any gene: 6. CDR3 length: 14 amino acids. The CDR3 DNA follows: TGTGCCAGCAGCCAGGGGGTGGGGGCCTACGAGCAGTACTTC. It yields the protein CASSQGVGAYEQYF. The variable domain in full, with the rest retrieved from reference TRBV7-2 and TRBJ2-7, is GAGVSQSPSNKVTEKGKDVELRCDPISGHTALYWYRQSLGQGLEFLIYFQGNSAPDKSGLPSDRFSAERTGGSVSTLTIQRTQQEDSAVYLCASSQGVGAYEQYFGPGTRLTVT.